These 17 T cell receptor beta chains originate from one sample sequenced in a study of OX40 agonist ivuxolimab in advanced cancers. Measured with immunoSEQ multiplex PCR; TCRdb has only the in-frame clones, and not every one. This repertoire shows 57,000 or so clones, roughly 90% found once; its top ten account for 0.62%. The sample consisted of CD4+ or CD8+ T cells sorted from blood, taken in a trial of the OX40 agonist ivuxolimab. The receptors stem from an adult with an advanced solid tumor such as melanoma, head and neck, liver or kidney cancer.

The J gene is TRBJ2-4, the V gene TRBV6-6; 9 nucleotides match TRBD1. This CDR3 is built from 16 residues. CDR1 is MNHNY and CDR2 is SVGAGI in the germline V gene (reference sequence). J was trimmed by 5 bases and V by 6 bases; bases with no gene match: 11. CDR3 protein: CASRDTGGRFQNIQYF. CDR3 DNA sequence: TGTGCCAGCAGAGATACAGGGGGCAGGTTTCAAAACATTCAGTACTTC.

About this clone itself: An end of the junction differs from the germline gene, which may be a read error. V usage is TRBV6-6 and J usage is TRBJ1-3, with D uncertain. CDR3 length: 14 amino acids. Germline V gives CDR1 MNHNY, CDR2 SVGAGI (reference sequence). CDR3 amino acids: CATSLGPSGNTIYF. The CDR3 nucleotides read TGTGCCACCAGTCTTGGTCCCTCTGGAAACACCATATATTTT.

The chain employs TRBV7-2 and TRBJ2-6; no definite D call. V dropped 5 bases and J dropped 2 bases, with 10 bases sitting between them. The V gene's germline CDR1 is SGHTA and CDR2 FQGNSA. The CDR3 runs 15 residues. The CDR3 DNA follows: TGTGCCAGCAGCAATACTGGCCCTGGGGCCAACGTCCTGACTTTC. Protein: CASSNTGPGANVLTF.

The CDR3 nucleotides are TGTGCCAGCAGCAGGTCTGGATTCGAGCAGTTCTTC. Amino acids: CASSRSGFEQFF. The chain carries TRBV6-5 and TRBJ2-1; D is unclear. Germline assignment: CDR1 MNHEY and CDR2 SVGAGI. Trimming cost V 6 bases and J 10 bases, with 13 bases left between them. The length of the CDR3 is 12 residues.

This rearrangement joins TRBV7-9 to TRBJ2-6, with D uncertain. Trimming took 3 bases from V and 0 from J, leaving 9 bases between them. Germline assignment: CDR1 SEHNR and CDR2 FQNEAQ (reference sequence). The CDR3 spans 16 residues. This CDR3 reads CASSFLHPSGANVLTF. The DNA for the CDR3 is TGTGCCAGCAGCTTTCTACATCCCTCTGGGGCCAACGTCCTGACTTTC. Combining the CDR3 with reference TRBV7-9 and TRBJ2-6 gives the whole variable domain DTGVSQNPRHKITKRGQNVTFRCDPISEHNRLYWYRQTLGQGPEFLTYFQNEAQLEKSRLLSDRFSAERPKGSFSTLEIQRTEQGDSAMYLCASSFLHPSGANVLTFGAGSRLTVL.

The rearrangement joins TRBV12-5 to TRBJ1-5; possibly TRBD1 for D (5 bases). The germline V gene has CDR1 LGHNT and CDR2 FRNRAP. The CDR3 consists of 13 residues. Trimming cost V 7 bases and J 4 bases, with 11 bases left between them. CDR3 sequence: CASARDENQPQHF. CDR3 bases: TGTGCTAGTGCCCGGGACGAAAATCAGCCCCAGCATTTT.

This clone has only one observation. DNA of the CDR3: TGTGCCAGCAGTGACAGGGGGACGGGGACTGAAGCTTTCTTT. Translating it yields CASSDRGTGTEAFF. This rearrangement joins TRBV6-1 to TRBJ1-1, with 7 bases matching TRBD1. This CDR3 has 14 amino acids. CDR1 and CDR2 (germline): MNHNS, SASEGT. The V segment lost 3 bases and the J segment 5 bases; nucleotides outside the gene matches: 6.

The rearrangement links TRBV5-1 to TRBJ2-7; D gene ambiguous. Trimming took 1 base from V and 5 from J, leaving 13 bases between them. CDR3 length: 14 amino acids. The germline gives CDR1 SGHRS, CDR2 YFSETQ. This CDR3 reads CASSLPGTHHEQYF. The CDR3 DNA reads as TGCGCCAGCAGCTTGCCGGGTACCCACCACGAGCAGTACTTC.

The DNA of the CDR3 is TGTGCCAGCAGCTCCGGACAGACGCAGTTCTTC. Translated, it gives CASSSGQTQFF. V is TRBV7-3 and J is TRBJ2-1; tentative D call: TRBD1 (6 bases). This CDR3 region has 11 residues. V dropped 4 bases and J dropped 12 bases, with 10 bases sitting between them. Germline CDR1 SGHTA, CDR2 FQGTGA.

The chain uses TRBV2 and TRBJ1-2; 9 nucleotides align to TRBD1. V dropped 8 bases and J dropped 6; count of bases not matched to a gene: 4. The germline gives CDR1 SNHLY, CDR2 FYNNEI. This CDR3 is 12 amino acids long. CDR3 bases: TGTGCCAGCCAGACAGGGGGAAATGGCTACACCTTC. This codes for CASQTGGNGYTF.

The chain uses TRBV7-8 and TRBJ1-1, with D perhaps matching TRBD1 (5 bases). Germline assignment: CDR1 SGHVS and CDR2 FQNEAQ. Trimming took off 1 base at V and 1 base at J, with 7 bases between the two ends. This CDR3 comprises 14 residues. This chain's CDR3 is CASSLVQGNTEAFF. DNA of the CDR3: TGTGCCAGCAGCTTAGTCCAGGGGAACACTGAAGCTTTCTTT.

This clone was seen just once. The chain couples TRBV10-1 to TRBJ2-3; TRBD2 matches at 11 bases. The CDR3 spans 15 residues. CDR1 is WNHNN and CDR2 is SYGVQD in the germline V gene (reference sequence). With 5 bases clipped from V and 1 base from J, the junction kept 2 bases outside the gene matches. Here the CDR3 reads CASSPLAGGTDTQYF. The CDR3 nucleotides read TGCGCCAGCAGTCCACTAGCGGGAGGCACAGATACGCAGTATTTT.

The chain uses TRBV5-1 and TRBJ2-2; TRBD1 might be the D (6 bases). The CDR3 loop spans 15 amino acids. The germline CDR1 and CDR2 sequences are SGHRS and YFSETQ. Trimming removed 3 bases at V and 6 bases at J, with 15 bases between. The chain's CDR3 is CASSSGTGNAGELFF. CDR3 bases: TGCGCCAGCAGCTCCGGCACAGGGAATGCCGGGGAGCTGTTTTTT.

The CDR3 spells CASRGTGAPNQPQHF. Written as DNA, the CDR3 is TGTGCCAGCAGGGGAACAGGGGCCCCCAATCAGCCCCAGCATTTT. V and J are TRBV5-8 and TRBJ1-5; 7 positions match TRBD1. Germline values: CDR1 SGHTS, CDR2 YDEGEE. The CDR3 is made up of 15 amino acids. J lost 3 bases, V lost 5 bases, and 8 bases had no gene match.

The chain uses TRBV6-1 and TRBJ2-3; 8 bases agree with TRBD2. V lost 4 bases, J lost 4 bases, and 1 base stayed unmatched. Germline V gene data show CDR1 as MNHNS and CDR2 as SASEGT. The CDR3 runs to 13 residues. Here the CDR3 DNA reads TGTGCCAGCAGTGCGGGAGGGCCAGATACGCAGTATTTT. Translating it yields CASSAGGPDTQYF.

The CDR3 bases are TGTGCCAGCAGTCCTACCGGGACAGGGAACCACGAGCAGTACTTC. Its translation: CASSPTGTGNHEQYF. V is TRBV6-1 and J is TRBJ2-7; 9 bases match TRBD1. Trimming removed 5 bases from V and 5 bases from J; junction bases left unmatched: 10. Germline V CDR1 and CDR2: MNHNS, SASEGT. The CDR3 is made up of 15 amino acids.

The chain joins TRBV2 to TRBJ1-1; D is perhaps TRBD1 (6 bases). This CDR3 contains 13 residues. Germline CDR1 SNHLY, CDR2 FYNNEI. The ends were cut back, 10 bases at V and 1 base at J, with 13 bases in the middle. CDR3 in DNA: TGTGCCACCTCAGGGGCGGCGAACACTGAAGCTTTCTTT. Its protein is CATSGAANTEAFF.